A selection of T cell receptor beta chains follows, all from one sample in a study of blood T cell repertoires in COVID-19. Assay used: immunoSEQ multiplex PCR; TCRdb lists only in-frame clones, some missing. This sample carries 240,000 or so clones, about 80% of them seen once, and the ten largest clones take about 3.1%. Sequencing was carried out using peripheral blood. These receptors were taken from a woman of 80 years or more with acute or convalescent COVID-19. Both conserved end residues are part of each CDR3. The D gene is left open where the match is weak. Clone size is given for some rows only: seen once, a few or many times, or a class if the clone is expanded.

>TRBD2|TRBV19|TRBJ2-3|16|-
TGTGCCAGTAGTAGAGGACTAGCGGGAGGCTCTGATACGCAGTATTTT
CASSRGLAGGSDTQYF
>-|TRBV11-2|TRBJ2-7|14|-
TGTGCCAGCAGCTTTAGGACACGGACCTACGAGCAGTACTTC
CASSFRTRTYEQYF
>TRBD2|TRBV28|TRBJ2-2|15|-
TGTGCCAGCAGTTTAGCTAGCGGAAACACCGGGGAGCTGTTTTTT
CASSLASGNTGELFF
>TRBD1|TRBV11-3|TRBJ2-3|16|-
TGTGCCAGCAGCTCCGGACAGGGGAAATACACAGATACGCAGTATTTT
CASSSGQGKYTDTQYF
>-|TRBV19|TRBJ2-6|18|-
TGTGCCAGTAGTATGATTGAAGGGGCGAGCTCTGGGGCCAACGTCCTGACTTTC
CASSMIEGASSGANVLTF
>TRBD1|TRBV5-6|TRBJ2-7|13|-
TGTGCCAGCAGCCCGGACAGGGCCTACGAGCAGTACTTC
CASSPDRAYEQYF
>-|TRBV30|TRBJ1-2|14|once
TGTGCCTGGAGGGAGTCACAACCTAACTATGGCTACACCTTC
CAWRESQPNYGYTF
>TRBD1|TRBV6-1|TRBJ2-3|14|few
TGTGCCAGCAGTTGGACAGGGCTTACAGATACGCAGTATTTT
CASSWTGLTDTQYF
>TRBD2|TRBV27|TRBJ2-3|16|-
TGTGCCAGCCGTAACGCTGGACTAGCGGTCACAGATACGCAGTATTTT
CASRNAGLAVTDTQYF
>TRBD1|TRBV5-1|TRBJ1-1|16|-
TGCGCCAGCAGCTGGGGAGCCGGGACAGGGTACACTGAAGCTTTCTTT
CASSWGAGTGYTEAFF
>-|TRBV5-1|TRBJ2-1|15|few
TGCGCCAGCAGCTTGGAGAGGGCTCCTTACAATGAGCAGTTCTTC
CASSLERAPYNEQFF
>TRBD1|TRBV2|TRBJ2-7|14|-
TGTGCCAGCAGTGGGACGACAGGGGGCTACGAGCAGTACTTC
CASSGTTGGYEQYF
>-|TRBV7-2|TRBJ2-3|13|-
TGTGCCAGCAGCTTCGGCAGGGTCGGTACGCAGTATTTT
CASSFGRVGTQYF
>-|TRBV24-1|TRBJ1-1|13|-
TGTGCCACCAGTGACTCAGGGGCGGCTCGCCGTTTCTTT
CATSDSGAARRFF
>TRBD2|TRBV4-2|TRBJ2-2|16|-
TGTGCCAGCAGCCATACTAGCGGGAGGGCCCTCACGGAGCTGTTTTTT
CASSHTSGRALTELFF
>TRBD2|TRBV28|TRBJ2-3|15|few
TGTGCCAGCAGCCTCGGACTAGCGCGCACAGATACGCAGTATTTT
CASSLGLARTDTQYF
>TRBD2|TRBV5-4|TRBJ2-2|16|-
TGTGCCAGCAGCTTGGGAGCGGGGGGGAACACCGGGGAGCTGTTTTTT
CASSLGAGGNTGELFF
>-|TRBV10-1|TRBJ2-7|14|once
TGCGCCAGCAACCCGGCCTTACAACAGGACGAGCAGTACTTC
CASNPALQQDEQYF
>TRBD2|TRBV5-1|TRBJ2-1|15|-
TGCGCCAGTACCAGCGGGGGGGCACGTTCCAATGAGCAGTTCTTC
CASTSGGARSNEQFF
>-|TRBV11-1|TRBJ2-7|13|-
TGTGCCAGCAGCTCCTCTCAGGGCTACGAGCAGTACTTC
CASSSSQGYEQYF
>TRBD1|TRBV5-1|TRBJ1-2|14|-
TGCGCCAGCAGCTCGACAGGGGGCGAGGGCGGCTACACCTTC
CASSSTGGEGGYTF
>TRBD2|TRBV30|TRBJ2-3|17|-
TGTGCCTGGAGTGTACAGAGGACTAGCGGGAACCTAGATACGCAGTATTTT
CAWSVQRTSGNLDTQYF
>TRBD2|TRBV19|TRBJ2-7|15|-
TGTGCCAGTAGTCTCCAGGGACTAGCGCCCTACGAGCAGTACTTC
CASSLQGLAPYEQYF
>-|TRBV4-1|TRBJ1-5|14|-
TGCGCCAGCAGCCAAGACAGGGGCAATCAGCCCCAGCATTTT
CASSQDRGNQPQHF
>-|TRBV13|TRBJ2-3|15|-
TGTGCCAGCAGCAGACGGGAGTTGAGTACAGATACGCAGTATTTT
CASSRRELSTDTQYF
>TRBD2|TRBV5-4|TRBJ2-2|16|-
TGTGCCAGCAGCTTGAGTAGCGGGAGCATCCCCGGGGAGCTGTTTTTT
CASSLSSGSIPGELFF
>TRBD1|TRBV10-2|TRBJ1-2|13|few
TGCGCCAGCAGCCCAGGGGGTTTCTATGGCTACACCTTC
CASSPGGFYGYTF
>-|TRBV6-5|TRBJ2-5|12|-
TGTGCCGTCACGAGGGGGTTAGAGACCCAGTACTTC
CAVTRGLETQYF
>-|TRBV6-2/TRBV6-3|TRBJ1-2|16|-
TGTGCCAGCAGTTCCCCCCTAGGACAGTCTAACTATGGCTACACCTTC
CASSSPLGQSNYGYTF
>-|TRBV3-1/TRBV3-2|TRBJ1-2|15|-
TGTGCCAGCAGCCAAGGGCAACCCGAGCGTTATGGCTACACCTTC
CASSQGQPERYGYTF
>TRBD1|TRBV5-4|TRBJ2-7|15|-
TGTGCCAGCAGCTCTCCGGGACAGGGAGCCTACGAGCAGTACTTC
CASSSPGQGAYEQYF
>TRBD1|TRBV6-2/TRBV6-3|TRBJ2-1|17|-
TGTGCCAGCAGTTACCGTGGGACAGGGTCCCTGGGGAATGAGCAGTTCTTC
CASSYRGTGSLGNEQFF
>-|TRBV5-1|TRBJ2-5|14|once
TGCGCCAGCAGCTTGGCCCAGGGCTACTCGGCCCAGTACTTC
CASSLAQGYSAQYF
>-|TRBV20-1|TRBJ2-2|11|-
TGCAGTGCCGCGGCATACGGGGAGCTGTTTTTT
CSAAAYGELFF
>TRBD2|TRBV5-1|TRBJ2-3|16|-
TGCGCCAGCAGCTCCCTCTCTAGCGGGAGCACAGATACGCAGTATTTT
CASSSLSSGSTDTQYF
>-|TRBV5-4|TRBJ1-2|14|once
TGTGCCAGCAGCTTGAAGGGGACTAACTATGGCTACACCTTC
CASSLKGTNYGYTF
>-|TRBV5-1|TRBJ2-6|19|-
TGCGCCAGCAGCTTGGCACTAGCTTTATCGGGGTCTGGGGCCAACGTCCTGACTTTC
CASSLALALSGSGANVLTF
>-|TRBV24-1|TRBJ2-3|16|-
TGTGCCACCAGTGATCCTACCCCCACGGGTCGGGAAACGCAGTATTTT
CATSDPTPTGRETQYF
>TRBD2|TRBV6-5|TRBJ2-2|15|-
TGTGCCAGCAGCCGAACTAGCGTAAACACCGGGGAGCTGTTTTTT
CASSRTSVNTGELFF
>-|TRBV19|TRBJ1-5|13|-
TGTGCCAGTAGTCCAGCGGGCAATCAGCCCCAGCATTTT
CASSPAGNQPQHF
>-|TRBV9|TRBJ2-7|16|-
TGTGCCAGCAGCGTAGCTACGTCAGGGGACCCCTACGAGCAGTACTTC
CASSVATSGDPYEQYF
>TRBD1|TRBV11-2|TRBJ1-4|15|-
TGTGCCAGCAGCTTAGACAGGGGGAGAAGTGAAAAACTGTTTTTT
CASSLDRGRSEKLFF
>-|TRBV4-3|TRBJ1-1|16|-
TGCGCCAGCAGCCAAGATCGGACAGACCGAAACACTGAAGCTTTCTTT
CASSQDRTDRNTEAFF
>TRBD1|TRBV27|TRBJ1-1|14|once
TGTGCCAGCAGCATTACAGGGGGCTGGACTGAAGCTTTCTTT
CASSITGGWTEAFF
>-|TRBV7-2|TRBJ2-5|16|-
TGTGCCAGCAGCTTAGTTGGGGGGGCGACGCAAGAGACCCAGTACTTC
CASSLVGGATQETQYF
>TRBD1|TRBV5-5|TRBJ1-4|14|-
TGTGCCAGCAGCCGAGGGGGCCTTAGGGAAAAACTGTTTTTT
CASSRGGLREKLFF
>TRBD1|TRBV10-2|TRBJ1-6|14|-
TGCGCCAGCAGGGCTGACAGGGGTTATTCACCCCTCCACTTT
CASRADRGYSPLHF
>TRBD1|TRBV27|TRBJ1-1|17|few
TGTGCCAGCAGCTCGGACAGGACCGTGGTATGGGGCACTGAAGCTTTCTTT
CASSSDRTVVWGTEAFF
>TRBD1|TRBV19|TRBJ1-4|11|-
TGTGCCAGCAGGACAGGGTCAAAACTGTTTTTT
CASRTGSKLFF
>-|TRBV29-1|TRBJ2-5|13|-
TGCAGCGTTGAACGGAGTCCCCAAGAGACCCAGTACTTC
CSVERSPQETQYF
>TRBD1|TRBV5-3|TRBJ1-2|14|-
TGTGCCAGAAGGGGGAACGGACAGGCTTATGGCTACACCTTC
CARRGNGQAYGYTF
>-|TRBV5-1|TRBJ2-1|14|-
TGCGCCAGCAGCTCTAGCTTACCGTACAATGAGCAGTTCTTC
CASSSSLPYNEQFF
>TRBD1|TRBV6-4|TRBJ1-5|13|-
TGTGCCAGCTCGACAGGGTTAGGTCAGCCCCAGCATTTT
CASSTGLGQPQHF
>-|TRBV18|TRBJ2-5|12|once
TGTGCCAGCTCACAAGGGGGAGAGACCCAGTACTTC
CASSQGGETQYF
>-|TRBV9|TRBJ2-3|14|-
TGTGCCAGCAGCGTACAACTAGGTGGGGATACGCAGTATTTT
CASSVQLGGDTQYF
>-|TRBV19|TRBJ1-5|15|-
TGTGCCAGTAGCATCCGGGGGGGAGGCAATCAGCCCCAGCATTTT
CASSIRGGGNQPQHF
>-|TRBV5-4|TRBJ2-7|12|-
TGTGCCAGCAGCTTGCAGTCCTACGAGCAGTACTTC
CASSLQSYEQYF
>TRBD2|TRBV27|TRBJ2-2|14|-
TGTGCCAGCAGGGGGACTAGAGGAACCGGGGAGCTGTTTTTT
CASRGTRGTGELFF
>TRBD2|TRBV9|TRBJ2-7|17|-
TGTGCCAGCAGCGTAGCGACTAGCGGGAGCTTTAAGAACGAGCAGTACTTC
CASSVATSGSFKNEQYF
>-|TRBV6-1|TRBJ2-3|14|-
TGTGCCAGCAGTGAAGTGTCAGTTTCAGATACGCAGTATTTT
CASSEVSVSDTQYF